These 20 T cell receptor beta chains came from one sample sequenced in a study of blood T cell repertoires in COVID-19. Sequencing used immunoSEQ multiplex PCR; TCRdb keeps in-frame clones, though not all of them. The sample holds hundreds of thousands of clones, roughly 84% seen once. What was sequenced was peripheral blood. These receptors were obtained from a man aged 40-49 years with acute or convalescent COVID-19.

Only one count was recorded for this clone. This chain links TRBV10-3 with TRBJ1-2; D perhaps matches TRBD1 (6 bases). CDR1 is ENHRY, CDR2 SYGVKD, per germline. V was cut by 0 bases and J by 6 bases, with 11 bases left in between. The CDR3 has 14 residues. CDR3 amino acids: CAISESKQGNGYTF. The CDR3 nucleotides are TGTGCCATCAGTGAGTCGAAACAGGGAAATGGCTACACCTTC.

The chain is built from TRBV4-3 and TRBJ1-1, with unresolved D. V gave up 1 base and J gave up 1 base, with 13 bases separating them. Germline V gives CDR1 LGHNA, CDR2 YSLEER. The CDR3 contains 16 residues. The CDR3 sequence is CASSQGGGLPNTEAFF. The CDR3 region has the DNA TGCGCCAGCAGCCAAGGGGGAGGACTTCCGAACACTGAAGCTTTCTTT.

The chain recombines TRBV7-9 with TRBJ2-5, with 7 positions matching TRBD1. J gave up 1 base and V 2 bases, and 7 bases lay outside the gene matches. CDR3 length equals 16 residues. Germline CDR1 is SEHNR and CDR2 is FQNEAQ (reference sequence). The CDR3: CASSLLQGMAQETQYF. The CDR3 nucleotides are TGTGCCAGCAGCTTACTACAGGGGATGGCCCAAGAGACCCAGTACTTC.

The table lists this clone with a count of one. The chain recombines TRBV28 with TRBJ1-2; 7 nucleotides match TRBD1. Germline V lookup: CDR1 MDHEN, CDR2 SYDVKM. The CDR3 is 12 amino acids. Losses at the gene ends were 6 bases for V and 5 bases for J; bases not matched to a gene: 3. Written as DNA, the CDR3 is TGTGCCAGCAGCCAGGGACAGTATGGCTACACCTTC. Protein product: CASSQGQYGYTF.

The J gene is TRBJ2-2, the V gene TRBV27, with D possibly TRBD1 on 5 matching bases. Germline V gene sequence: CDR1 MNHEY, CDR2 SMNVEV (reference sequence). The CDR3 extends over 17 amino acids. V was cut by 6 bases and J by 2 bases, with 19 bases left in between. For the CDR3, the DNA is TGTGCCAGCAGCAACCAGGGTACTCGTTTCAACACCGGGGAGCTGTTTTTT. Translated, it gives CASSNQGTRFNTGELFF.

CDR3 sequence (DNA): TGTGCCAGCCCTAAGCCCCAGCATTTT. Protein product: CASPKPQHF. J is TRBJ1-5 and V is TRBV12-3 or TRBV12-4; D gene ambiguous. The CDR3 has 9 amino acids. The V and J ends lost 8 bases and 8 bases respectively, with 4 bases between them.

V is TRBV6-5 and J is TRBJ2-7; D possibly corresponds to TRBD2 (7 bases). CDR3 length: 14 residues. Germline V gene sequence: CDR1 MNHEY, CDR2 SVGAGI. Trimming cost V 6 bases and J 2 bases, with 14 bases left between them. The CDR3 DNA reads as TGTGCCAGCAGAAGGGGGGGCACAGCCTACGAGCAGTACTTC. Protein sequence: CASRRGGTAYEQYF.

The chain links TRBV2 to TRBJ1-1; 11 bases line up with TRBD1. This CDR3 comprises 14 residues. J gave up 5 bases and V 8 bases, and 7 bases lay outside the gene matches. CDR1 SNHLY and CDR2 FYNNEI come from the germline V gene. CDR3 sequence reads: CASPDRGLGTEAFF. The CDR3, as DNA: TGTGCCAGCCCGGACAGGGGGCTAGGGACTGAAGCTTTCTTT.

V usage is TRBV18 and J usage is TRBJ2-5; 9 nucleotides align to TRBD2. This CDR3 region has 16 residues. V shed 2 bases, J shed 5 bases, and the junction held 9 bases outside the gene matches. CDR1 is KGHSH and CDR2 is LQKENI in the germline V gene. The CDR3 DNA is TGTGCCAGCTCACCAGGTCCGGGACTAGCCGAGGAGACCCAGTACTTC. Residues: CASSPGPGLAEETQYF.

CDR3 DNA: TGTGCCAGCACCCCACAGGGAGAGGGAAGAAGCAATCAGCCCCAGCATTTT. Translation gives CASTPQGEGRSNQPQHF. J is TRBJ1-5 and V is TRBV6-2 or TRBV6-3; D is possibly TRBD1 (6 bases). Trimming stripped 7 bases from V and 1 base from J, with 20 bases between. The germline CDR1 and CDR2 sequences are MNHEY and SVGEGT. CDR3 size: 17 residues.

The chain couples TRBV9 to TRBJ1-5, with TRBD1 as a possible D gene (6 bases). CDR3 size: 15 residues. Germline assignment: CDR1 SGDLS and CDR2 YYNGEE. V was clipped by 0 bases and J by 3 bases, with 10 bases between them. For the CDR3, the DNA is TGTGCCAGCAGCGTAGAAGGGGGTTTCAATCAGCCCCAGCATTTT. It codes for CASSVEGGFNQPQHF.

The chain uses TRBV7-9 and TRBJ2-1; a weak D match, TRBD1 (6 bases). The CDR3 sequence is 15 residues long. The V gene's germline CDR1 is SEHNR and CDR2 FQNEAQ (reference sequence). V was shortened by 2 bases and J by 7 bases, with 15 bases between the two germline ends. CDR3 amino acids: CASSLFQGQRNEQFF. In DNA form, the CDR3 reads TGTGCCAGCAGCTTATTCCAGGGGCAGAGAAATGAGCAGTTCTTC.

This chain uses TRBV11-1 with TRBJ1-2; D is uncertain. The CDR3 is 15 amino acids. V was clipped by 0 bases and J by 4 bases, with 12 bases between them. Germline loops: CDR1 SGHAT, CDR2 FQDESV (reference sequence). In DNA, the CDR3 is TGTGCCAGCAGCTTAGCCGGCAGGAACTTCTATGGCTACACCTTC. It translates to CASSLAGRNFYGYTF. Using reference TRBV11-1 and TRBJ1-2 for the parts outside the CDR3, the full variable domain is EAEVAQSPRYKITEKSQAVAFWCDPISGHATLYWYRQILGQGPELLVQFQDESVVDDSQLPKDRFSAERLKGVDSTLKIQPAELGDSAMYLCASSLAGRNFYGYTFGSGTRLTVV.

V is TRBV9 and J is TRBJ1-3; possible D gene TRBD1, 5 bases. Germline CDR1 reads SGDLS; CDR2 reads YYNGEE. CDR3 size: 15 residues. V dropped 4 bases and J dropped 2 bases, with 13 bases sitting between them. This CDR3 reads CASSPPPGAGNTIYF. In DNA, the CDR3 is TGTGCCAGCAGCCCTCCCCCGGGGGCTGGAAACACCATATATTTT.

For the CDR3, the DNA is TGTGCCGAACCCGAGGTGGGGCGCTCTGGAAACACCATATATTTT. Translating gives CAEPEVGRSGNTIYF. The genes are TRBV7-2 and TRBJ1-3, with D maybe TRBD1 (5 bases). V was trimmed by 11 bases and J by 0 bases, leaving 17 bases between them. The CDR3 length is 15 residues. The germline gives CDR1 SGHTA, CDR2 FQGNSA.

The chain is built from TRBV28 and TRBJ1-4; tentative D call: TRBD1 (5 bases). V was trimmed by 2 bases and J by 8 bases, leaving 12 bases between them. The CDR3 extends over 14 amino acids. The germline V gene encodes CDR1 MDHEN and CDR2 SYDVKM. CDR3 amino acids: CASSLGRGREKLFF. DNA for the CDR3: TGTGCCAGCAGTTTAGGAAGGGGTCGCGAAAAACTGTTTTTT.

V usage is TRBV5-1 and J usage is TRBJ1-5, with 7 bases identical to TRBD1. There are 15 residues in the CDR3. The ends lost 4 bases at V and 2 bases at J; junction bases unmatched: 6. Germline V lookup: CDR1 SGHRS, CDR2 YFSETQ. The CDR3 DNA reads TGCGCCAGCAGCGCCACAGGGGATCGCAATCAGCCCCAGCATTTT. It translates to CASSATGDRNQPQHF.

V usage is TRBV20-1 and J usage is TRBJ1-6; TRBD1 matches at 7 bases. The CDR3 spans 14 residues. CDR1 and CDR2 (germline): DFQATT, SNEGSKA (reference sequence). After removal of 3 bases from V and 3 bases from J, the junction contained 2 bases not matched to a gene. The DNA for the CDR3 is TGCAGTGCTAGTAGGGACAGCTATAATTCACCCCTCCACTTT. Its protein is CSASRDSYNSPLHF.

The gene calls are TRBV29-1 and TRBJ2-3; 9 bases are a match to TRBD2. V lost 3 bases, J lost 3 bases, and 4 bases stayed unmatched. Germline assignment: CDR1 SQVTM and CDR2 ANQGSEA. There are 14 residues in the CDR3. Here the CDR3 reads CSVDLSGGTDTQYF. CDR3 nucleotides: TGCAGCGTTGACTTAAGCGGGGGGACAGATACGCAGTATTTT.

The chain combines TRBV7-6 with TRBJ2-4; no definite D call. This CDR3 has 12 amino acids. V lost 4 bases and J 7 bases, leaving 8 bases between the germline ends. Germline CDR1 is SGHVS and CDR2 is FNYEAQ. The CDR3 protein is CASSSPANIQYF. The CDR3 DNA follows: TGTGCCAGCAGCTCCCCTGCGAACATTCAGTACTTC.